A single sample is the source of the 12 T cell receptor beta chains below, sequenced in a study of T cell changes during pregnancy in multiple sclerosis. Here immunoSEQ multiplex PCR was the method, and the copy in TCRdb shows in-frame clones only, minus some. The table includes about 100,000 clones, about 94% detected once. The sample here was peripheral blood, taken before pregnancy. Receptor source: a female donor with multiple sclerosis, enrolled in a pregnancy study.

DNA of the CDR3: TGTGCCAGCAGCACCGCGCTAGCGGGAGTATACGAGCAGTACTTC. This encodes CASSTALAGVYEQYF. The J gene is TRBJ2-7, the V gene TRBV5-6; 10 bases fit TRBD2. Per the germline V gene, CDR1 is SGHDT and CDR2 is YYEEEE. The junction had 8 bases not matched to a gene; V was cut back by 4 bases and J by 4 bases. The CDR3 extends over 15 amino acids.

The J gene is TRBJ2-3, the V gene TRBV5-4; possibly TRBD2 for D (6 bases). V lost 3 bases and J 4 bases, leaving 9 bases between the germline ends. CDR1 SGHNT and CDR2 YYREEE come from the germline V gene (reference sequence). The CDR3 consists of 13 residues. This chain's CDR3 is CASSWRGSDTQYF. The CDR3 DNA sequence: TGTGCCAGCAGCTGGCGGGGTTCAGATACGCAGTATTTT.

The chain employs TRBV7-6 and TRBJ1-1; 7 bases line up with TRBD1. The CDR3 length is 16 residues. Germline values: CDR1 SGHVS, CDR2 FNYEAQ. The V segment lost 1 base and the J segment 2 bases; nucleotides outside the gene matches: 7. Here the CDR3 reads CASSLVGGQINTEAFF. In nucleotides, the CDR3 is TGTGCCAGCAGCTTAGTAGGGGGACAGATCAACACTGAAGCTTTCTTT.

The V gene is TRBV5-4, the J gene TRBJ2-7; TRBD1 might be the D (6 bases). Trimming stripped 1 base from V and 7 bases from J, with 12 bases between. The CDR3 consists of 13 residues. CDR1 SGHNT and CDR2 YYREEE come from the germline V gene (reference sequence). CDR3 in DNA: TGTGCCAGCAGCTTGTTTACAGGGCGGGAGCAGTACTTC. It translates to CASSLFTGREQYF.

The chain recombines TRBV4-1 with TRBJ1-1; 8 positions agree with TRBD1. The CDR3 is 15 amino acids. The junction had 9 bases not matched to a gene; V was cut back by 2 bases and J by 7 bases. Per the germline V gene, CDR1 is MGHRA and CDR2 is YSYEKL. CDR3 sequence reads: CASSQLVTGENEAFF. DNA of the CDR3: TGCGCCAGCAGCCAACTTGTGACAGGGGAGAATGAAGCTTTCTTT.

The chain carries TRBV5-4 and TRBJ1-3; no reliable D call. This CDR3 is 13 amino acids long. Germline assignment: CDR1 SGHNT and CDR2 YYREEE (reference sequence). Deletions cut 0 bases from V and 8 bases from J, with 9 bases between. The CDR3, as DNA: TGTGCCAGCAGCTTGGGGAGGTCGGACACCATATATTTT. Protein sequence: CASSLGRSDTIYF.

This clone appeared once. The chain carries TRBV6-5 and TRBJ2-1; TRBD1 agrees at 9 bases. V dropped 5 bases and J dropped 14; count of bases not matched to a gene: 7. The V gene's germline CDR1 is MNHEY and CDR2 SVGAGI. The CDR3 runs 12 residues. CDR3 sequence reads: CASSTGTGREFF. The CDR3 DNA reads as TGTGCCAGCAGTACCGGGACAGGGAGGGAGTTCTTC.

The CDR3 coding sequence is TGTGCCAGCAGTCTTCTCGGACTAGCGGGATACGAGCAGTACTTC. Its translation: CASSLLGLAGYEQYF. This rearrangement joins TRBV27 to TRBJ2-7; 12 positions agree with TRBD2. J gave up 4 bases and V 5 bases, and 6 bases lay outside the gene matches. The CDR3 is made up of 15 amino acids. Germline loops: CDR1 MNHEY, CDR2 SMNVEV (reference sequence).

Here the CDR3 reads CASRPTGRGNTGELFF. In DNA, the CDR3 is TGTGCCAGCAGGCCCACAGGGAGGGGGAACACCGGGGAGCTGTTTTTT. The chain has TRBV7-9 and TRBJ2-2, with TRBD2 as a possible D gene (7 bases). V gave up 6 bases and J gave up 1 base, with 15 bases separating them. CDR3 length: 16 residues. Germline V gene data show CDR1 as SEHNR and CDR2 as FQNEAQ (reference sequence).

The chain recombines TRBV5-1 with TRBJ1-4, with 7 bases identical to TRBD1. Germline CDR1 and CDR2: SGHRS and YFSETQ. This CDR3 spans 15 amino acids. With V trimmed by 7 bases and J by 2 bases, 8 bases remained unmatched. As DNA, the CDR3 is TGCGCCAGCTCCCAACCGACAGGGACTAATGAAAAACTGTTTTTT. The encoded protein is CASSQPTGTNEKLFF.

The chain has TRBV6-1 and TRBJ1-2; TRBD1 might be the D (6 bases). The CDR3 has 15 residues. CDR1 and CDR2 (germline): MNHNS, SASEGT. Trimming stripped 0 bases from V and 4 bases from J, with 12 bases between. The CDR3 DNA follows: TGTGCCAGCAGTGAAGCGCACAGGGCGACCTATGGCTACACCTTC. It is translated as CASSEAHRATYGYTF.

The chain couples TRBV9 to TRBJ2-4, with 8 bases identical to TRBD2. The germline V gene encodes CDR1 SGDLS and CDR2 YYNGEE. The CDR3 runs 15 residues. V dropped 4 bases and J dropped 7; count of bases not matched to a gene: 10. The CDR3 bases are TGTGCCAGCAGCCCAGCGGGACTAGGGGTTAACATTCAGTACTTC. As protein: CASSPAGLGVNIQYF.